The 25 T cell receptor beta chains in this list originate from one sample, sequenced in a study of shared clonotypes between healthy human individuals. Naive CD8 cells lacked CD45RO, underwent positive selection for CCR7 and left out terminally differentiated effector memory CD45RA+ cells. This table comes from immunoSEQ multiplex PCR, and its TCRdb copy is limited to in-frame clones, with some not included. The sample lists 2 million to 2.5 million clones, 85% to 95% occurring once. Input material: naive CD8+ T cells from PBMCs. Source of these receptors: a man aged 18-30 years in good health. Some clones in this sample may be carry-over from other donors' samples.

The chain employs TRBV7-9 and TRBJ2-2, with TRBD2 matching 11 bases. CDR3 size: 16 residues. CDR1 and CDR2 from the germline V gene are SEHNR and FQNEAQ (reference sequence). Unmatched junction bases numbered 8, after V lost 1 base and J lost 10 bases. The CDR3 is CASSLGLAGGLQELFF. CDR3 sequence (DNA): TGTGCCAGCAGCTTAGGTTTAGCGGGAGGGCTTCAGGAGCTGTTTTTT.

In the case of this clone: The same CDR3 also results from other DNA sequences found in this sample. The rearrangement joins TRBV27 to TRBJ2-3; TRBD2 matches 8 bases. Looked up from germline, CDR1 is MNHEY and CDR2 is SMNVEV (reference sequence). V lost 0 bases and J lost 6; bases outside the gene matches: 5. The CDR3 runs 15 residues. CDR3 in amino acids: CASSLSVAGSDTQYF. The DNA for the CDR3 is TGTGCCAGCAGTTTATCCGTAGCGGGATCGGATACGCAGTATTTT.

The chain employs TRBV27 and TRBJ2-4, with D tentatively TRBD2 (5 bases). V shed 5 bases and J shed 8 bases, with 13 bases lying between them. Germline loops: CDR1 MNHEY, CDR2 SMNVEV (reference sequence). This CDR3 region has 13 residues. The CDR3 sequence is CASSLATLDIQYF. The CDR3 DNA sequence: TGTGCCAGCAGTCTAGCCACTTTGGACATTCAGTACTTC.

The CDR3 is CASRASGPTNYGYTF. CDR3 nucleotides: TGTGCCAGCAGGGCGTCGGGACCGACCAACTATGGCTACACCTTC. V and J are TRBV6-1 and TRBJ1-2, with D possibly matching TRBD1 (5 bases). Germline V gene lookup returns CDR1 MNHNS and CDR2 SASEGT. The CDR3 is 15 amino acids. V was pared by 6 bases and J by 2 bases, with 16 bases between.

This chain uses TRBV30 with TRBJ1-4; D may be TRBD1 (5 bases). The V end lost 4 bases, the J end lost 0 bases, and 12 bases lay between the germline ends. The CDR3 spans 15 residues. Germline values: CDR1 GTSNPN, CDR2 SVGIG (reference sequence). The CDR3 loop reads CAWNTRGPTNEKLFF. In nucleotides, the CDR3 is TGTGCCTGGAATACGAGGGGACCAACTAATGAAAAACTGTTTTTT.

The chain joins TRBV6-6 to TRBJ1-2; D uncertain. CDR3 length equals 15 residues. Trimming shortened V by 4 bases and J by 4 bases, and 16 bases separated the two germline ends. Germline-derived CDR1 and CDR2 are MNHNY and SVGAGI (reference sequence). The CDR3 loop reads CASSSYRPGVYGYTF. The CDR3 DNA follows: TGTGCCAGCAGTTCGTACCGGCCCGGGGTCTATGGCTACACCTTC.

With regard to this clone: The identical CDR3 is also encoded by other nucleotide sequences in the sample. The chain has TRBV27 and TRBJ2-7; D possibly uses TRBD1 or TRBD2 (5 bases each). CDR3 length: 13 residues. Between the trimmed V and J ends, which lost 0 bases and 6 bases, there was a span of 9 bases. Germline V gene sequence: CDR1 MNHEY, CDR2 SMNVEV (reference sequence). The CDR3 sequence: CASSLSSGGEQYF. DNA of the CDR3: TGTGCCAGCAGTTTATCGTCTGGGGGCGAGCAGTACTTC.

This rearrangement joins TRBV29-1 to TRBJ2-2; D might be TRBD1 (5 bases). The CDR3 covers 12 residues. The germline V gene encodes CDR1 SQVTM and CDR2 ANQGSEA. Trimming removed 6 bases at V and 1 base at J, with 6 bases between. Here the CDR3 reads CSVTGNTGELFF. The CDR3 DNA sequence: TGCAGCGTCACAGGGAACACCGGGGAGCTGTTTTTT.

The CDR3 sequence: CASSGWTGGEYNEQFF. CDR3 nucleotides: TGTGCCAGCAGCGGGTGGACAGGGGGCGAGTACAATGAGCAGTTCTTC. V gene TRBV5-8 combines with J gene TRBJ2-1; 11 bases are shared with TRBD1. The germline gives CDR1 SGHTS, CDR2 YDEGEE. The CDR3 has 16 amino acids. The V gene end was trimmed by 4 bases and the J gene end by 4 bases; junction bases not matched to a gene: 7.

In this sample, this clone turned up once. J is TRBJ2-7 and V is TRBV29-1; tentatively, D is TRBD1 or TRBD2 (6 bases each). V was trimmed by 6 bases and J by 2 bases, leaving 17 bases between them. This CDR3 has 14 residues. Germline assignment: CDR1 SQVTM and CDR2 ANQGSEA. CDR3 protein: CSVSGGLDAYEQYF. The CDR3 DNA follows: TGCAGCGTCTCCGGGGGCTTAGACGCCTACGAGCAGTACTTC.

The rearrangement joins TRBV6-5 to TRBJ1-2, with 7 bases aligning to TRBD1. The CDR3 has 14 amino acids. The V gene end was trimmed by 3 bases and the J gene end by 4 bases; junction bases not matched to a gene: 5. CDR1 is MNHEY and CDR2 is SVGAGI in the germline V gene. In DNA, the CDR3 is TGTGCCAGCAGTTATCGGACAGGCGGCTATGGCTACACCTTC. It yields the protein CASSYRTGGYGYTF.

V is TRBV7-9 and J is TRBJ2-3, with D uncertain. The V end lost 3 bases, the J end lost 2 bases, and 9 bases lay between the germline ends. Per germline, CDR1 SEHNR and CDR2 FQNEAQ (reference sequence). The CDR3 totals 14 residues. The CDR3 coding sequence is TGTGCCAGCAGCTTCGCGACCTACACAGATACGCAGTATTTT. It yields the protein CASSFATYTDTQYF.

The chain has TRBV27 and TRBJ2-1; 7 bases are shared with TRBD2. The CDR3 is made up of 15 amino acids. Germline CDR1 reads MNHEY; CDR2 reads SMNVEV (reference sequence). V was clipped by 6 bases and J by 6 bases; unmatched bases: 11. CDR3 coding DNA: TGTGCCAGCAGGCTAAGCGGGGTTCCTTTCAATGAGCAGTTCTTC. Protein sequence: CASRLSGVPFNEQFF.

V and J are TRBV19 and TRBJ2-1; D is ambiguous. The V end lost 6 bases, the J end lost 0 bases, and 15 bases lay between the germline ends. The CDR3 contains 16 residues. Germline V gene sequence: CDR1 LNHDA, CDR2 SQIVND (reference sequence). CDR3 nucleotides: TGTGCCAGTAGCGTCAAAACCATGAGCTCCTACAATGAGCAGTTCTTC. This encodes CASSVKTMSSYNEQFF.

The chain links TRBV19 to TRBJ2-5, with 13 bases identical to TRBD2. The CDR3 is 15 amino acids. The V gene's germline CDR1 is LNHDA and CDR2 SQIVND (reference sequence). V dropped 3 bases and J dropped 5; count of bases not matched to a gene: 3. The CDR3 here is CASSMGLAGTETQYF. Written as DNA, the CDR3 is TGTGCCAGTAGTATGGGACTAGCGGGAACGGAGACCCAGTACTTC. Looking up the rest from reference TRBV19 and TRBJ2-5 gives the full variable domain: DGGITQSPKYLFRKEGQNVTLSCEQNLNHDAMYWYRQDPGQGLRLIYYSQIVNDFQKGDIAEGYSVSREKKESFPLTVTSAQKNPTAFYLCASSMGLAGTETQYFGPGTRLLVL.

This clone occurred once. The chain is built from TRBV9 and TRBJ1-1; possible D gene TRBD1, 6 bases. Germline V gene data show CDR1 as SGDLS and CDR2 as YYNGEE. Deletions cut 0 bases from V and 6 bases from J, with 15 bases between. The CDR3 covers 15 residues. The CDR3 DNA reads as TGTGCCAGCAGCGTAGGGGACACGGGAGGAGCTGAAGCTTTCTTT. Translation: CASSVGDTGGAEAFF.

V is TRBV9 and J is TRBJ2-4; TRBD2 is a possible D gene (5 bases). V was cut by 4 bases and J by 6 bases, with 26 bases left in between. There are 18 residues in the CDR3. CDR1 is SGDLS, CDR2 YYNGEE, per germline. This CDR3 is CASSPLQMEFGGRNIQYF. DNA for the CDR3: TGTGCCAGCAGCCCCCTTCAAATGGAGTTTGGAGGAAGAAACATTCAGTACTTC.

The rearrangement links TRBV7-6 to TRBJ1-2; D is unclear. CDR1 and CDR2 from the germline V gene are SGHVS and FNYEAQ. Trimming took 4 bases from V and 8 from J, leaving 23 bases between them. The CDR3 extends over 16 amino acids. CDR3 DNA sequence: TGTGCCAGCAGCTCCCAACCACCCCCGGGGTTGGGAGGCTACACCTTC. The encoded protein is CASSSQPPPGLGGYTF.

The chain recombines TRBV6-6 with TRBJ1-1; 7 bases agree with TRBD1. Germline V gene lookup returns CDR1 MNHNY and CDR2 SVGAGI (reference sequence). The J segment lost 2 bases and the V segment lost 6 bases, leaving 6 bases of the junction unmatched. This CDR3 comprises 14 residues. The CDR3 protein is CASSPTGVNTEAFF. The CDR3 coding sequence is TGTGCCAGCAGCCCCACAGGGGTAAACACTGAAGCTTTCTTT.

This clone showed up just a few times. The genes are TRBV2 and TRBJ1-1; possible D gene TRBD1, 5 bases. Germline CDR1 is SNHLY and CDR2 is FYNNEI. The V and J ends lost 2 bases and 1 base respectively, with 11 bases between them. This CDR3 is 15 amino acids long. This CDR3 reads CASSEKPGRNTEAFF. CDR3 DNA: TGTGCCAGCAGTGAAAAGCCGGGGCGGAACACTGAAGCTTTCTTT.

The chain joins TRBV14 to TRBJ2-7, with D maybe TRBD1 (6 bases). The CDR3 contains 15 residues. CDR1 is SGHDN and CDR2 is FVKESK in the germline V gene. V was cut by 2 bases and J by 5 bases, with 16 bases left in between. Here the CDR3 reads CASSQTGSARDEQYF. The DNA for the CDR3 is TGTGCCAGCAGCCAAACAGGGAGTGCTCGGGACGAGCAGTACTTC. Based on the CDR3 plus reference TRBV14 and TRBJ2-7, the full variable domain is EAGVTQFPSHSVIEKGQTVTLRCDPISGHDNLYWYRRVMGKEIKFLLHFVKESKQDESGMPNNRFLAERTGGTYSTLKVQPAELEDSGVYFCASSQTGSARDEQYFGPGTRLTVT.

CDR3 protein: CATSKIRQGPSYEQYF. The CDR3 DNA is TGTGCCACCAGCAAAATCAGACAGGGACCTTCCTACGAGCAGTACTTC. The rearrangement uses TRBV15 and TRBJ2-7, with 7 bases fitting TRBD1. V lost 4 bases, J lost 1 base, and 10 bases stayed unmatched. CDR1 is LNHNV and CDR2 is YYDKDF in the germline V gene (reference sequence). The CDR3 totals 16 residues.

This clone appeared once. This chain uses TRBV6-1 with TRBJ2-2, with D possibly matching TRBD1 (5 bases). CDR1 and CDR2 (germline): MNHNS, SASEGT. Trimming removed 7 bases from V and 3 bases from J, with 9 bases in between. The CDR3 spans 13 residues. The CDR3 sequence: CASKGPDTGELFF. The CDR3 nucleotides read TGTGCCAGCAAGGGGCCGGACACCGGGGAGCTGTTTTTT.

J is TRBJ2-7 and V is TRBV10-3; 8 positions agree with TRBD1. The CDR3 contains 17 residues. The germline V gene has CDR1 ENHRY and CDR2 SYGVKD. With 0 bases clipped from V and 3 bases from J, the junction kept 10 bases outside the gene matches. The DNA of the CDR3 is TGTGCCATCAGTGAGTCGAACACAGGGGGACTCGTCTACGAGCAGTACTTC. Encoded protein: CAISESNTGGLVYEQYF.

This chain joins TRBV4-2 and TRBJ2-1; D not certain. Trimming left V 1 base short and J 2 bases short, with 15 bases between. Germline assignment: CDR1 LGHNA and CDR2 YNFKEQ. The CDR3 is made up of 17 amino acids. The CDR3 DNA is TGTGCCAGCAGCCAAGCCCAATCCACTCGGCCCTACAATGAGCAGTTCTTC. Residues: CASSQAQSTRPYNEQFF.